This T cell receptor (beta chain) was profiled in a study of Ad26.COV2.S vaccination and SARS-CoV-2 variants. The study's findings and limits: A substantial breadth of spike-specific CD8+ and CD4+ T cell responses after vaccination has been reported.

Treatment indicated: roughly 19 received Ad26.COV2.S at low or high dose, single or two shots; roughly five received placebo; per-sample allocation not given. Day 63 following the first vaccine or placebo injection was when the samples were taken. Libraries were prepared by immunoSEQ multiplex PCR; TCRdb keeps only in-frame clonotypes and omits some of them. The data show around 340,000 clones, 75% to 90% seen once. V lost 0 bases, J lost 2 bases, and 9 bases stayed unmatched. Germline loops: CDR1 LGHNA, CDR2 YNFKEQ. The CDR3 contains 17 residues. In regard to this clone: Its antigen is undetermined.

This receptor was identified in a person between 18 and 65 years old who received the Ad26.COV2.S COVID-19 vaccine or a placebo. The source material was peripheral blood, sampled in a trial of Ad26.COV2.S vaccine versus placebo. The chain couples TRBV4-2 to TRBJ2-5; 7 nucleotides line up with TRBD1. The CDR3 loop reads CASSQDLDREQQETQYF. The CDR3 DNA follows: TGTGCCAGCAGCCAAGATCTTGACAGGGAACAACAAGAGACCCAGTACTTC.